A selection of T cell receptor beta chains follows, all from one sample in a study of T cell responses to AZD1222 COVID-19 vaccine. Measured with immunoSEQ multiplex PCR; TCRdb has only the in-frame clones, and not every one. The data contain 100,000 to 150,000 clones, around 92% of them singletons. This sample comprised peripheral blood, obtained on day 0 of AZD1222 vaccination. These receptors were taken from an adult in good health. Both conserved end residues are part of each CDR3. Fields, in order: V gene, clone size, D gene, J gene, CDR3 protein, CDR3 DNA. The D gene is left open where the match is weak. Only part of the rows carry a size: once, few, many, or a class if the clone is expanded.

V: TRBV4-1; size: .; D: .; J: TRBJ2-1; CDR3: CASSQDPVSYNEQFF; DNA: TGCGCCAGCAGCCAAGATCCGGTGTCCTACAATGAGCAGTTCTTC
V: TRBV9; size: once; D: .; J: TRBJ2-1; CDR3: CASSPQPATYNEQFF; DNA: TGTGCCAGCAGCCCCCAGCCCGCCACCTACAATGAGCAGTTCTTC
V: TRBV29-1; size: .; D: .; J: TRBJ2-7; CDR3: CSALSRHYEQYF; DNA: TGCAGCGCACTATCAAGGCACTACGAGCAGTACTTC
V: TRBV5-1; size: .; D: TRBD2; J: TRBJ2-7; CDR3: CASSFTSVGAYEQYF; DNA: TGCGCCAGCAGCTTTACTAGCGTAGGGGCCTACGAGCAGTACTTC
V: TRBV11-2; size: .; D: .; J: TRBJ1-2; CDR3: CASSSTGNYDYTF; DNA: TGTGCCAGCAGCTCGACAGGCAACTATGACTACACCTTC
V: TRBV7-3; size: .; D: .; J: TRBJ2-3; CDR3: CASSLGTPSTDTQYF; DNA: TGTGCCAGCAGCTTAGGGACTCCCAGCACAGATACGCAGTATTTT
V: TRBV6-5; size: .; D: TRBD1; J: TRBJ2-7; CDR3: CASRQGQVYEQYF; DNA: TGTGCCAGCAGGCAGGGACAGGTCTACGAGCAGTACTTC
V: TRBV5-1; size: .; D: TRBD1; J: TRBJ1-4; CDR3: CASSSVPGQGAQLFF; DNA: TGCGCCAGCAGCTCGGTCCCGGGACAGGGGGCGCAACTGTTTTTT
V: TRBV20-1; size: .; D: TRBD1; J: TRBJ2-7; CDR3: CSALQGFEQYF; DNA: TGCAGTGCTCTACAGGGGTTCGAGCAGTACTTC
V: TRBV5-1; size: .; D: .; J: TRBJ1-1; CDR3: CASSYELSSTEAFF; DNA: TGCGCCAGCAGCTATGAGCTGTCGAGCACTGAAGCTTTCTTT
V: TRBV19; size: .; D: TRBD1; J: TRBJ1-2; CDR3: CASKRDSQFNYGYTF; DNA: TGTGCCAGTAAAAGGGACAGTCAATTTAACTATGGCTACACCTTC
V: TRBV5-5; size: .; D: .; J: TRBJ1-4; CDR3: CASSLGPPPNEKLFF; DNA: TGTGCCAGCAGCTTGGGACCGCCTCCTAATGAAAAACTGTTTTTT
V: TRBV6-4; size: .; D: .; J: TRBJ1-2; CDR3: CASSDSGGFRYTF; DNA: TGTGCCAGCAGTGACTCGGGGGGTTTTCGCTACACCTTC
V: TRBV2; size: .; D: .; J: TRBJ2-2; CDR3: CASSSVGLLRLFF; DNA: TGTGCCAGCAGTTCAGTAGGGCTGCTGCGCCTGTTTTTT
V: TRBV15; size: .; D: .; J: TRBJ2-1; CDR3: CATSRERLSSYNEQFF; DNA: TGTGCCACCAGCAGAGAACGTCTAAGCTCCTACAATGAGCAGTTCTTC
V: TRBV14; size: .; D: .; J: TRBJ2-1; CDR3: CASSQGYEQFF; DNA: TGTGCCAGCAGCCAAGGTTATGAGCAGTTCTTC
V: TRBV27; size: once; D: .; J: TRBJ2-3; CDR3: CASSLNGRSTDTQYF; DNA: TGTGCCAGCAGTTTAAACGGCCGCAGCACAGATACGCAGTATTTT
V: TRBV10-3; size: .; D: TRBD1; J: TRBJ1-1; CDR3: CAIRPRQGGVTEAFF; DNA: TGTGCCATCAGACCAAGACAGGGTGGTGTTACTGAAGCTTTCTTT
V: TRBV27; size: .; D: .; J: TRBJ2-5; CDR3: CASSFAAGRETQYF; DNA: TGTGCCAGCAGTTTCGCGGCAGGGAGAGAGACCCAGTACTTC
V: TRBV14; size: .; D: TRBD2; J: TRBJ2-2; CDR3: CASHASGNFGELFF; DNA: TGTGCCAGCCACGCTAGCGGGAACTTCGGGGAGCTGTTTTTT
V: TRBV29-1; size: .; D: .; J: TRBJ2-2; CDR3: CSVAPLRHQANTGELFF; DNA: TGCAGCGTTGCTCCCCTACGGCATCAGGCGAACACCGGGGAGCTGTTTTTT
V: TRBV28; size: once; D: TRBD1; J: TRBJ2-7; CDR3: CASSFRQGKYF; DNA: TGTGCCAGCAGTTTCCGACAGGGAAAGTACTTC